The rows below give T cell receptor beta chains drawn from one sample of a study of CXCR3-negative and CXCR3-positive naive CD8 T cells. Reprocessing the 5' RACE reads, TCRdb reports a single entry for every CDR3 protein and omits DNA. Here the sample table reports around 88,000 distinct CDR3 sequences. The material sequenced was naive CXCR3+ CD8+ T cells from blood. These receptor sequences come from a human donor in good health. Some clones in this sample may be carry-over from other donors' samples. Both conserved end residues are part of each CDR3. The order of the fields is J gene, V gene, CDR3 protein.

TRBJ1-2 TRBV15 CATSRGDLNYGYTF
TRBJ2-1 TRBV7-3 CASGAGGANEQFF
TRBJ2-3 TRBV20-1 CSAGWEATQYF
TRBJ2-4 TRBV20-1 CSAEWTGLNIQYF
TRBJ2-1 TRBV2 CASSGDREESGRDDEQFF
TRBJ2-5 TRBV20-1 CSAWTADSQETQYF
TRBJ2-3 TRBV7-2 CASSTRTSEADTQYF
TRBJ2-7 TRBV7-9 CASGGTGGRVSYEQYF
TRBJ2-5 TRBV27 CASSPGLSYQETQYF
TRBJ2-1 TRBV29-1 CSVEGSGFSVNEQFF
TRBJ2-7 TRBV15 CATSREGRGLTSYEQYF
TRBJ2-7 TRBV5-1 CASSLLGEFYEQYF
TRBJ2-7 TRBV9 CASSVGTAGTYEQYF
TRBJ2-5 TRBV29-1 CSVEGGGEAGAIETQYF
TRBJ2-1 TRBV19 CASSTQSSVYEQFF
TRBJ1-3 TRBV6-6 CASSYPGRYSGNTIYF
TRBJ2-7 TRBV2 CASSEYGDRDYYEQYF
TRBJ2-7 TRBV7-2 CASSLEPVGTTYEQYF
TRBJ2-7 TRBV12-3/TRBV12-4 CASSFRGLSSYEQYF
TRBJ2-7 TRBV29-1 CSAQQGDYEQYF
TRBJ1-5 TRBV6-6 CASTGDWGQPQHF
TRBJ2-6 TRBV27 CAVGVSGANVLTF
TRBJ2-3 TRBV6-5 CASSYSVWDTQYF
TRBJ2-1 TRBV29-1 CSVEGPQREAYNEQFF
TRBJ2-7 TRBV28 CASSLYGQGPYEQYF
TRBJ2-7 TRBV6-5 CASSQTGGSSYEQYF
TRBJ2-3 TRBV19 CASSKEDYTQVSYTDTQYF
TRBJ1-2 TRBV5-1 CASSWGTGGFGYTF
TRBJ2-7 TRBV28 CAMCRDGSYEKYF
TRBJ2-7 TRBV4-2 CASSQDTLQASYEQYF
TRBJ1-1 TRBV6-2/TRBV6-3 CASSYAQGTEAFF
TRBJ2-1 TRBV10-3 CAIKLAGDSYNEQFF
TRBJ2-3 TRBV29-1 CSVLRGLASTDTQYF
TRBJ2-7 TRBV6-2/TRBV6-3 CASSATPGTGLDEQYF
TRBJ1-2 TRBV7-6 CASSPRDSNYGYTF
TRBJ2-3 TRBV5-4 CASRSRGFDTQYF
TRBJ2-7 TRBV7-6 CASSIGTSGDEQYF
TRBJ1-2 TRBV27 CASSVLYRGSANYGYTF
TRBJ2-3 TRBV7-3 CASSDTTGDSTDTQYF
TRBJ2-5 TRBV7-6 CASSLFTSASGTKETQYF
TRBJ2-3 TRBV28 CASSPWAPVRSDTQYF
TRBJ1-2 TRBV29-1 CSALRPGDYGYTF
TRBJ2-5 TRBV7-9 CASSLLQAGSETQYF
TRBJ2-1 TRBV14 CASSQVVRYEQFF
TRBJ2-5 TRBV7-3 CASSFGTGGLETQYF
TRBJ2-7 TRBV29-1 CSVRDRSLYEQYF
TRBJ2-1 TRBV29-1 CSVSVAGTSGSNEQFF
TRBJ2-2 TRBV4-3 CASSQDSWGAGELFF
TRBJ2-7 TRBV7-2 CASTPPGFFYEQYF
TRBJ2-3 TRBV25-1 CASSEIGRSTDTQYF
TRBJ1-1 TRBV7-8 CASSLHGGTEAFF
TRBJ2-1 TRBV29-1 CSVEEFGTPPGPGNEQFF
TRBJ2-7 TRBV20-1 CSAKGGATNIYEQYF
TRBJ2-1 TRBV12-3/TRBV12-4 CASSPPGGYHEQFF